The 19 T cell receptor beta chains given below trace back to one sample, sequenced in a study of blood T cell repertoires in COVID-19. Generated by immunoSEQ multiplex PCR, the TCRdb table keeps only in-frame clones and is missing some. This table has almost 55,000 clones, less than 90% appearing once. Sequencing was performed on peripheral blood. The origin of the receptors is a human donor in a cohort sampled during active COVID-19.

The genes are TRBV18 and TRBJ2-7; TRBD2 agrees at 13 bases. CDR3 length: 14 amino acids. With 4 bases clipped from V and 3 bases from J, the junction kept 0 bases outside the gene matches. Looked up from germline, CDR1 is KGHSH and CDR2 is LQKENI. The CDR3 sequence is CASSRLAGGYEQYF. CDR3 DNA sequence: TGTGCCAGCTCACGACTAGCGGGGGGCTACGAGCAGTACTTC.

The CDR3: CATSDPQGTGETQYF. CDR3 nucleotide sequence: TGTGCCACCAGTGACCCCCAGGGGACGGGAGAGACCCAGTACTTC. The chain recombines TRBV24-1 with TRBJ2-5; tentatively, D is TRBD1 (6 bases). Germline V gene data show CDR1 as KGHDR and CDR2 as SFDVKD. This CDR3 region has 15 residues. V shed 4 bases and J shed 4 bases, with 15 bases lying between them.

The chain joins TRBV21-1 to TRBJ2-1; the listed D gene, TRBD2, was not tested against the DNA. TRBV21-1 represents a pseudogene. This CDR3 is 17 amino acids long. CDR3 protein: CASSNEGLAGTYNEQFF. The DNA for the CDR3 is TGTGCCAGCAGCAATGAGGGACTAGCGGGGACTTACAATGAGCAGTTCTTC.

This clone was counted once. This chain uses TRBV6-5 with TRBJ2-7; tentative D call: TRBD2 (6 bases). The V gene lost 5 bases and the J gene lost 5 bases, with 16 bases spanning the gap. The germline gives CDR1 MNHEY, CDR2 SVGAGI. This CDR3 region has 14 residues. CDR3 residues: CASSLPGRTNEQYF. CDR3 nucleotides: TGTGCCAGCAGTCTACCGGGACGGACTAACGAGCAGTACTTC.

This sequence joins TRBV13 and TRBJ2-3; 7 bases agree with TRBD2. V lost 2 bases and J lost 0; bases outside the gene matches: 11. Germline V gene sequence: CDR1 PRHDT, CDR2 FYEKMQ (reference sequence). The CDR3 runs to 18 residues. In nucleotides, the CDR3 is TGTGCCAGCAGCTTATCGGGGAGGGGAAGTGCGAGCACAGATACGCAGTATTTT. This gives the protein CASSLSGRGSASTDTQYF.

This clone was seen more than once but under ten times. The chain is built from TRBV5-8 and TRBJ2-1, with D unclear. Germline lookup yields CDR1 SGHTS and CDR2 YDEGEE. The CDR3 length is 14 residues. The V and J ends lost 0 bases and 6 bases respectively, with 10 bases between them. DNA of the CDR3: TGTGCCAGCAGCTTGGATCCGGTACGCAATGAGCAGTTCTTC. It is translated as CASSLDPVRNEQFF.

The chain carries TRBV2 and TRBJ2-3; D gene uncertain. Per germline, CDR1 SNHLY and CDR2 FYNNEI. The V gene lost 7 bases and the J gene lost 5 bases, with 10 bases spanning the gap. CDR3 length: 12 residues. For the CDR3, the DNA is TGTGCCAGCACTTACCGCGTAGATACGCAGTATTTT. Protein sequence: CASTYRVDTQYF.

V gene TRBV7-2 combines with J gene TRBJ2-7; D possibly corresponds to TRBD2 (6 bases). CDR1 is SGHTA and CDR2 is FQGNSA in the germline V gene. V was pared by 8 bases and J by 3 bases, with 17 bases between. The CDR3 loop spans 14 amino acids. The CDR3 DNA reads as TGTGCCAGCGCTAGACCCCTGACTAGCTACGAGCAGTACTTC. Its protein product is CASARPLTSYEQYF.

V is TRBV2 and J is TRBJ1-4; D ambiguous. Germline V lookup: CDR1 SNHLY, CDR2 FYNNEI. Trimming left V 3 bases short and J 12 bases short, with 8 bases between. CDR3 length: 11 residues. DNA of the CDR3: TGTGCCAGCAGTGATTTTCTTCAACTGTTTTTT. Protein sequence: CASSDFLQLFF. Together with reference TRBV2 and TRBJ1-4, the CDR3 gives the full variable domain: EPEVTQTPSHQVTQMGQEVILRCVPISNHLYFYWYRQILGQKVEFLVSFYNNEISEKSEIFDDQFSVERPDGSNFTLKIRSTKLEDSAMYFCASSDFLQLFFGSGTQLSVL.

CDR3 in amino acids: CASSPGQDNEQFF. DNA for the CDR3: TGTGCCAGCTCACCAGGACAGGATAATGAGCAGTTCTTC. The chain has TRBV18 and TRBJ2-1, with 7 bases aligning to TRBD1. Per germline, CDR1 KGHSH and CDR2 LQKENI. J was trimmed by 7 bases and V by 2 bases; bases with no gene match: 2. CDR3 length: 13 residues.

The chain's CDR3 is CASSPFFDRSYGYTF. In DNA, the CDR3 is TGTGCCAGCAGCCCGTTCTTCGACAGAAGCTATGGCTACACCTTC. The rearrangement links TRBV3-1 (or the pseudogene TRBV3-2) to TRBJ1-2; tentative D call: TRBD1 (5 bases). The length of the CDR3 is 15 residues. Germline lookup yields CDR1 LGHDT and CDR2 YNNKEL (reference sequence). The ends were cut back, 4 bases at V and 4 bases at J, with 16 bases in the middle.

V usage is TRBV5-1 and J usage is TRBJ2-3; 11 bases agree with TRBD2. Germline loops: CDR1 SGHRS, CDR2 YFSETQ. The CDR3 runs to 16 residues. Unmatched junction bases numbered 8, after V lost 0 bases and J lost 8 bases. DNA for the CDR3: TGCGCCAGCAGCTTGGATGGTAGCGGGGGGGCTGGTACGCAGTATTTT. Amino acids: CASSLDGSGGAGTQYF.

The CDR3 loop is CAWSVFMRASNYGYTF. CDR3 bases: TGTGCCTGGAGTGTCTTTATGAGGGCTTCAAACTATGGCTACACCTTC. This chain connects TRBV30 to TRBJ1-2; D is ambiguous. CDR1 and CDR2 from the germline V gene are GTSNPN and SVGIG (reference sequence). This CDR3 has 16 residues. V was clipped by 0 bases and J by 2 bases, with 16 bases between them.

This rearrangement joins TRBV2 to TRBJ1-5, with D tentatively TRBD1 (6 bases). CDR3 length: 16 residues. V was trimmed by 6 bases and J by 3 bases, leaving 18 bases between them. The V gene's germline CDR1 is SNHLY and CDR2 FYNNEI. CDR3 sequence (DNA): TGTGCCAGCAGAGAGACGGAGGACAGACACAATCAGCCCCAGCATTTT. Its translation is CASRETEDRHNQPQHF.

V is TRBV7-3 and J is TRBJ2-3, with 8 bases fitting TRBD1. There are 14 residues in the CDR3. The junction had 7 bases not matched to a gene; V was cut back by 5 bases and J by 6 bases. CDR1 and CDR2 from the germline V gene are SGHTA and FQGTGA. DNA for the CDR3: TGTGCCAGCAGCCCGACAGGGGTCACGGATACGCAGTATTTT. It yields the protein CASSPTGVTDTQYF.

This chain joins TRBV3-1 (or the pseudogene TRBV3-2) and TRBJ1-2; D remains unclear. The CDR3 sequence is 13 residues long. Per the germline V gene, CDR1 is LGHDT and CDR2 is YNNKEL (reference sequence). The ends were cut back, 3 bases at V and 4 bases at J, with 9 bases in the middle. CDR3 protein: CASSHPRSYGYTF. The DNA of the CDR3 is TGTGCCAGCAGCCATCCGCGTTCCTATGGCTACACCTTC.

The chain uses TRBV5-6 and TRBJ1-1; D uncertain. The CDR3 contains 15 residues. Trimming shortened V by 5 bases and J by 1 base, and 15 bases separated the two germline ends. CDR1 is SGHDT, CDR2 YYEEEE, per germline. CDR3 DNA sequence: TGTGCCAGCAGACAACTGACACCTCAGAACACTGAAGCTTTCTTT. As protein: CASRQLTPQNTEAFF.

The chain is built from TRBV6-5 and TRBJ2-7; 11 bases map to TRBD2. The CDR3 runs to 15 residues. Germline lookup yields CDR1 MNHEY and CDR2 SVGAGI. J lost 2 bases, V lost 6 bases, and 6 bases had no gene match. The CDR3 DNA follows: TGTGCCAGCAGCCGCACACTAGCGGGGGCCTACGAGCAGTACTTC. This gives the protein CASSRTLAGAYEQYF.

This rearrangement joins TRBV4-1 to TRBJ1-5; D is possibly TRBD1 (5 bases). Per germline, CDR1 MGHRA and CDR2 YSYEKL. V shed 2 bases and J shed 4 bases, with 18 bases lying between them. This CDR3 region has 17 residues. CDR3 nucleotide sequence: TGCGCCAGCAGCCAACAACAAGACAGCGAACGAAATCAGCCCCAGCATTTT. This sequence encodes CASSQQQDSERNQPQHF.